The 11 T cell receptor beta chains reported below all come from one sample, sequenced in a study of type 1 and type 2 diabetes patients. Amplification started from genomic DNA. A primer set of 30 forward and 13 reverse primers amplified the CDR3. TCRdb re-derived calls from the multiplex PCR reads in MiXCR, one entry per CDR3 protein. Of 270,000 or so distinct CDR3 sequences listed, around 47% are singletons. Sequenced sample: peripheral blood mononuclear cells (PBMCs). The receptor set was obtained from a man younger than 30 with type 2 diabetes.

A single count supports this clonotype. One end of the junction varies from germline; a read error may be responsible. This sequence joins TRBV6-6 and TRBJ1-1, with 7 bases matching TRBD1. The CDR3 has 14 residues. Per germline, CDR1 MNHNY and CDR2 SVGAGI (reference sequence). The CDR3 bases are TGTGCCATCAGTCCGACAGGGAGTGGCACTGAAGCTTTCTTT. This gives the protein CAISPTGSGTEAFF.

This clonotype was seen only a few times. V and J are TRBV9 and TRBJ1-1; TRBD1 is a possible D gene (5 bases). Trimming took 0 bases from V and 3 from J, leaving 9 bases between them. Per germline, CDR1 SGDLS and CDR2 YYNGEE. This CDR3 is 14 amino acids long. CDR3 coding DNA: TGTGCCAGCAGCGTAGCGGCGGGGCACACTGAAGCTTTCTTT. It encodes CASSVAAGHTEAFF.

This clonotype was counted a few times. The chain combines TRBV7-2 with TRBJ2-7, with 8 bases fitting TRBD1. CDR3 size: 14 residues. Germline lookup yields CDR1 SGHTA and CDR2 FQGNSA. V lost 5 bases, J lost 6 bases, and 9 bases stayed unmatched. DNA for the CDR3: TGTGCCAGCAGCGTCAGGGGGCCCCTACTCGAGCAGTACTTC. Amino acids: CASSVRGPLLEQYF.

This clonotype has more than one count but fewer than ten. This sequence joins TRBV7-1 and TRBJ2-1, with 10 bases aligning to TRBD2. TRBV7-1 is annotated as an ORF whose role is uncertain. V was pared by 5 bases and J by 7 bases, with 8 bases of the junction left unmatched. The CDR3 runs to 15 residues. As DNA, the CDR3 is TGTGCCAGCAGCCTCAGCGGGAGGGCCATAAATGAGCAGTTCTTC. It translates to CASSLSGRAINEQFF.

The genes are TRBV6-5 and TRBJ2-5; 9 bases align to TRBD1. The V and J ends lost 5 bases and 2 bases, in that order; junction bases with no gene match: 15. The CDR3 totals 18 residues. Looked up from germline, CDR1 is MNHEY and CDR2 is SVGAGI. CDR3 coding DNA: TGTGCCAGCAGTGAAAGTATTTTGGGGACAGGGATACAAGAGACCCAGTACTTC. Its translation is CASSESILGTGIQETQYF.

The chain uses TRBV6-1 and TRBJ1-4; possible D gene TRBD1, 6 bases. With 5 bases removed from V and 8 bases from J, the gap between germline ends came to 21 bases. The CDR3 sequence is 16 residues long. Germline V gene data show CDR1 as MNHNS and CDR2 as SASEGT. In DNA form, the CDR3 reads TGTGCCAGCAGTTACTCGATATCCAGGGGACGGGAAAAACTGTTTTTT. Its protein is CASSYSISRGREKLFF.

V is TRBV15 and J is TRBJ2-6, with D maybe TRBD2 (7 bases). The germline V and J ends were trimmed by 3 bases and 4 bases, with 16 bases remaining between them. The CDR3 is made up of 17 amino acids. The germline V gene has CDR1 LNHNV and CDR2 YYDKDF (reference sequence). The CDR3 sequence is CATSSEGGGAGANVLTF. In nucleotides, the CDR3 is TGTGCCACCAGCAGTGAGGGGGGGGGCGCAGGGGCCAACGTCCTGACTTTC.

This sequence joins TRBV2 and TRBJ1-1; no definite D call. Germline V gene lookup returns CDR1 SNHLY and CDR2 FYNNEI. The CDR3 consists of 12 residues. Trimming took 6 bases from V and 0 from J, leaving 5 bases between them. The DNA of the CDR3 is TGTGCCAGCAGGGCCCTGAACACTGAAGCTTTCTTT. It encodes CASRALNTEAFF.

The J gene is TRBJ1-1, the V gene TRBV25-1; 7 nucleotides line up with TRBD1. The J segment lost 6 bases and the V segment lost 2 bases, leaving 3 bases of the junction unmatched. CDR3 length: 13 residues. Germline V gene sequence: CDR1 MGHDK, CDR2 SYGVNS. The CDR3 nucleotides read TGTGCCAGCAGTGAACTGGGACAGCCTGAAGCTTTCTTT. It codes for CASSELGQPEAFF.

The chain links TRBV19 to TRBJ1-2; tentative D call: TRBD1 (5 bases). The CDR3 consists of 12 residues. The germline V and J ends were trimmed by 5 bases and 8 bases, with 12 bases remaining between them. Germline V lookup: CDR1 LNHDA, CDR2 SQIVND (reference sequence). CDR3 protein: CASSRGIQGYTF. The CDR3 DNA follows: TGTGCCAGTAGTCGGGGGATACAGGGCTACACCTTC.

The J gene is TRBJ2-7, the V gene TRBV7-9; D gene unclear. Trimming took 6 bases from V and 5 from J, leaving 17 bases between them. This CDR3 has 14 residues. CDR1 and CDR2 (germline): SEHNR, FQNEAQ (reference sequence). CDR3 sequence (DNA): TGTGCCAGCAGTCCTAGTTCGGGTGTTGACGAGCAGTACTTC. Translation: CASSPSSGVDEQYF. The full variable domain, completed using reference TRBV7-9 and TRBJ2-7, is DTGVSQNPRHKITKRGQNVTFRCDPISEHNRLYWYRQTLGQGPEFLTYFQNEAQLEKSRLLSDRFSAERPKGSFSTLEIQRTEQGDSAMYLCASSPSSGVDEQYFGPGTRLTVT.